The text below deals with one TCR beta chain. Its specificity is unknown. This sample was taken from a study of identical twins. General study points: Alpha sequences that were out-of-frame and twin-shared showed an excess of low generation probability. Recombination models fit unrelated individuals' TCR alpha sharing but underestimated twins'. Insertion counts were lower in abundant cord blood beta clonotypes, a trend that memory repertoires did not show.

The CDR3 runs 13 residues. Germline values: CDR1 SGHTA, CDR2 FQGTGA. Trimming pared 5 bases from V and 3 bases from J, leaving 9 bases between. TCRdb redid the calling of the 5' RACE reads with MiXCR, one entry per CDR3 protein. This table holds a few hundred thousand distinct CDR3 sequences, more than 9% found once. The same sample was also studied in work on yellow fever vaccine responses in identical twins.

V is TRBV7-3 and J is TRBJ2-3; D tentatively reads TRBD1 or TRBD2 (5 bases each). The receptor's source is a woman under 30 in good health. The source material was PBMCs. This CDR3 is CASSIGTTDTQYF. The CDR3 DNA follows: TGTGCCAGCAGCATCGGGACGACAGATACGCAGTATTTT.